The 29 T cell receptor beta chains in this list originate from one sample, sequenced in a study of blood T cells in healthy people across ages. Primed by a sample-barcoded 5' primer and a J-beta primer mix, a second PCR proceeded for about 7 to 11 cycles. TCRdb re-called the 5' RACE reads with MiXCR, one entry per CDR3 protein. There are about 1,400,000 distinct CDR3 sequences in the sample; about 40% occur only once, and 7% to 9.5% lies in the top ten. The sequencing sample was made of blood. The receptors shown here come from a woman aged 18-35 years in good health.

This clonotype showed up just a few times. This chain links TRBV18 with TRBJ1-2; 12 bases are shared with TRBD1. The CDR3 sequence is 16 residues long. CDR1 and CDR2 (germline): KGHSH, LQKENI. The trim removed 3 bases at V and 8 bases at J, leaving 10 bases unmatched. The CDR3 region has the DNA TGTGCCAGCTCACCTTTACCGGGACAGGGGGCAGGAGGCTACACCTTC. Its protein is CASSPLPGQGAGGYTF.

The J gene is TRBJ1-1, the V gene TRBV6-6, with 10 bases identical to TRBD1. CDR3 length equals 14 residues. Germline lookup yields CDR1 MNHNY and CDR2 SVGAGI (reference sequence). After removal of 6 bases from V and 5 bases from J, the junction contained 6 bases not matched to a gene. CDR3 amino acids: CASRTGQGGTEAFF. The CDR3 bases are TGTGCCAGCAGGACCGGACAGGGGGGGACTGAAGCTTTCTTT.

This clonotype was counted between two and nine times. The chain carries TRBV28 and TRBJ2-3, with 9 positions matching TRBD2. The CDR3 extends over 16 amino acids. Germline CDR1 reads MDHEN; CDR2 reads SYDVKM. The V and J ends lost 5 bases and 3 bases, in that order; junction bases with no gene match: 9. The DNA for the CDR3 is TGTGCCAGCAGTCTCGGGACTAGCAGACGGACAGATACGCAGTATTTT. Translating it yields CASSLGTSRRTDTQYF. Using reference TRBV28 and TRBJ2-3 for the parts outside the CDR3, the full variable domain is DVKVTQSSRYLVKRTGEKVFLECVQDMDHENMFWYRQDPGLGLRLIYFSYDVKMKEKGDIPEGYSVSREKKERFSLILESASTNQTSMYLCASSLGTSRRTDTQYFGPGTRLTVL.

This clonotype has just a few counts. The chain couples TRBV29-1 to TRBJ2-5; TRBD1 is a possible D gene (5 bases). Germline V gene data show CDR1 as SQVTM and CDR2 as ANQGSEA. The CDR3 sequence is 13 residues long. Trimming shortened V by 3 bases and J by 4 bases, and 12 bases separated the two germline ends. The CDR3 loop reads CSVEAGRGETQYF. The CDR3 DNA reads as TGCAGCGTTGAGGCAGGGCGAGGAGAGACCCAGTACTTC.

The CDR3 loop reads CATSDPLTRMIENLNIQYF. Here the CDR3 DNA reads TGTGCCACCAGTGATCCCCTGACTAGAATGATTGAAAACCTAAACATTCAGTACTTC. The chain couples TRBV24-1 to TRBJ2-4; D is perhaps TRBD2 (6 bases). Germline CDR1 reads KGHDR; CDR2 reads SFDVKD. The CDR3 consists of 19 residues. V was trimmed by 3 bases and J by 6 bases, leaving 26 bases between them.

The chain carries TRBV10-3 and TRBJ1-4, with 9 positions matching TRBD1. The V gene end was trimmed by 6 bases and the J gene end by 8 bases; junction bases not matched to a gene: 7. The CDR3 consists of 14 residues. Per germline, CDR1 ENHRY and CDR2 SYGVKD. CDR3 in amino acids: CAIRGQGSSEKLFF. In nucleotides, the CDR3 is TGTGCCATCAGGGGACAGGGTTCATCGGAAAAACTGTTTTTT.

The chain has TRBV2 and TRBJ2-6; no firm D call. Trimming removed 2 bases from V and 0 bases from J, with 2 bases in between. Germline V gene sequence: CDR1 SNHLY, CDR2 FYNNEI. The CDR3 length is 14 residues. The CDR3 bases are TGTGCCAGCAGTGAACCCTCTGGGGCCAACGTCCTGACTTTC. Its protein product is CASSEPSGANVLTF.

This clonotype was recorded at least ten times. The J gene is TRBJ2-5, the V gene TRBV20-1; 11 bases are a match to TRBD2. The J segment lost 5 bases and the V segment lost 6 bases, leaving 2 bases of the junction unmatched. This CDR3 spans 12 amino acids. Per germline, CDR1 DFQATT and CDR2 SNEGSKA (reference sequence). The CDR3 coding sequence is TGCAGTGCCCGGACTAGCGGGGAGACCCAGTACTTC. Amino acid sequence: CSARTSGETQYF.

V usage is TRBV5-1 and J usage is TRBJ2-1; 8 bases line up with TRBD2. The CDR3 has 14 residues. CDR1 and CDR2 (germline): SGHRS, YFSETQ. V gave up 4 bases and J gave up 13 bases; unmatched junction bases: 13. CDR3 amino acids: CASSRTSSSETQFF. The CDR3 nucleotides are TGCGCCAGCAGCAGGACTAGCTCATCGGAGACCCAGTTCTTC. Using reference TRBV5-1 and TRBJ2-1 for the parts outside the CDR3, the full variable domain is KAGVTQTPRYLIKTRGQQVTLSCSPISGHRSVSWYQQTPGQGLQFLFEYFSETQRNKGNFPGRFSGRQFSNSRSEMNVSTLELGDSALYLCASSRTSSSETQFFGPGTRLTVL.

This chain uses TRBV7-2 with TRBJ2-7; no firm D call. The CDR3 has 15 residues. The germline V gene has CDR1 SGHTA and CDR2 FQGNSA. V lost 2 bases and J 2 bases, leaving 13 bases between the germline ends. The CDR3 DNA is TGTGCCAGCAGCTTATCCCCGACTGGAACCTACGAGCAGTACTTC. Translation: CASSLSPTGTYEQYF.

The chain couples TRBV7-9 to TRBJ2-5; 8 bases match TRBD1. The assigned J gene may be wrong: the sequence end matches TRBJ2-7 better. The germline gives CDR1 SEHNR, CDR2 FQNEAQ (reference sequence). CDR3 length equals 13 residues. The CDR3 loop reads CAEEDRDISEQYF. As DNA, the CDR3 is TGTGCAGAAGAGGACAGGGACATCTCCGAGCAGTACTTC.

The table lists this clonotype with a count of one. V and J are TRBV18 and TRBJ1-2; maybe TRBD1 (6 bases). V gave up 2 bases and J gave up 2 bases, with 9 bases separating them. The germline CDR1 and CDR2 sequences are KGHSH and LQKENI. The CDR3 loop spans 14 amino acids. The CDR3 loop reads CASSPWRGNYGYTF. The CDR3 DNA reads TGTGCCAGCTCACCATGGAGGGGGAACTATGGCTACACCTTC. Based on the CDR3 plus reference TRBV18 and TRBJ1-2, the full variable domain is NAGVMQNPRHLVRRRGQEARLRCSPMKGHSHVYWYRQLPEEGLKFMVYLQKENIIDESGMPKERFSAEFPKEGPSILRIQQVVRGDSAAYFCASSPWRGNYGYTFGSGTRLTVV.

The V and J genes are TRBV9 and TRBJ2-5; 15 nucleotides line up with TRBD2. V lost 4 bases and J lost 0; bases outside the gene matches: 4. Germline V lookup: CDR1 SGDLS, CDR2 YYNGEE. The CDR3 is 17 amino acids. CDR3 amino acids: CASSWGTSGGYQETQYF. The CDR3 DNA follows: TGTGCCAGCAGCTGGGGGACTAGCGGGGGGTACCAAGAGACCCAGTACTTC.

This clonotype appeared many times. One junction end disagrees with the germline gene, perhaps due to a read error. The chain is built from TRBV5-1 and TRBJ2-7, with D uncertain. The CDR3 sequence is 13 residues long. Looked up from germline, CDR1 is SGHRS and CDR2 is YFSETQ. CDR3 loop: CASSPPASYEQYF. The CDR3 coding sequence is TGTGCCAGCAGTCCCCCGGCCTCTTACGAGCAGTACTTC.

The rearrangement uses TRBV13 and TRBJ2-7; 10 nucleotides align to TRBD1. Germline V gene sequence: CDR1 PRHDT, CDR2 FYEKMQ (reference sequence). Trimming cost V 4 bases and J 3 bases; bases outside gene matches: 3. The CDR3 extends over 14 amino acids. DNA of the CDR3: TGTGCCAGCAGCTGGGGACAGGGGTACTACGAGCAGTACTTC. Translation: CASSWGQGYYEQYF.

This rearrangement joins TRBV7-9 to TRBJ2-3; TRBD2 matches at 12 bases. Germline V CDR1 and CDR2: SEHNR, FQNEAQ (reference sequence). The CDR3 covers 18 residues. Trimming at V came to 1 base and at J to 2 bases, leaving 7 bases not matched to a gene. In DNA form, the CDR3 reads TGTGCCAGCAGCTTAGTGGGGACTAGCGGGTCTACCACAGATACGCAGTATTTT. It specifies CASSLVGTSGSTTDTQYF.

This clonotype was seen a handful of times. CDR3 nucleotides: TGTGCCAGCAGTCCTACCGGGACGACGGGGGAGCAGTACTTC. Translation gives CASSPTGTTGEQYF. J is TRBJ2-4 and V is TRBV12-3 or TRBV12-4; a weak D match, TRBD2 (6 bases). The V and J ends lost 5 bases and 13 bases respectively, with 21 bases between them. The CDR3 length is 14 residues.

Only a few counts were recorded for this clonotype. This chain joins TRBV9 and TRBJ2-2; no clear D gene. V was shortened by 0 bases and J by 5 bases, with 8 bases between the two germline ends. There are 14 residues in the CDR3. Germline assignment: CDR1 SGDLS and CDR2 YYNGEE. The CDR3 is CASSVEWRTGELFF. The CDR3 DNA reads TGTGCCAGCAGCGTAGAATGGCGAACCGGGGAGCTGTTTTTT.

In DNA form, the CDR3 reads TGTGCCAGCAGGGCCCAGGCTGGGAAAGAGACCCAGTACTTC. It specifies CASRAQAGKETQYF. This sequence joins TRBV13 and TRBJ2-5; D remains ambiguous. CDR1 and CDR2 from the germline V gene are PRHDT and FYEKMQ (reference sequence). The CDR3 totals 14 residues. V was pared by 6 bases and J by 3 bases, with 14 bases between. The variable domain in full, completed from reference TRBV13 and TRBJ2-5, reads AAGVIQSPRHLIKEKRETATLKCYPIPRHDTVYWYQQGPGQDPQFLISFYEKMQSDKGSIPDRFSAQQFSDYHSELNMSSLELGDSALYFCASRAQAGKETQYFGPGTRLLVL.

CDR3 DNA sequence: TGCAGCACTCGACAGGGGGAGACCCAGTACTTC. This codes for CSTRQGETQYF. This chain links TRBV29-1 with TRBJ2-5, with 8 bases identical to TRBD1. Unmatched junction bases numbered 4, after V lost 8 bases and J lost 5 bases. Germline assignment: CDR1 SQVTM and CDR2 ANQGSEA. This CDR3 is 11 amino acids long.

J is TRBJ2-7 and V is TRBV20-1, with TRBD2 matching over 9 bases. CDR1 and CDR2 (germline): DFQATT, SNEGSKA (reference sequence). Germline trimming cut 4 bases from V and 6 bases from J; bases unmatched to any gene: 16. The CDR3 covers 16 residues. The CDR3 loop reads CSAIQFGLALHSEQYF. The CDR3 DNA is TGCAGTGCTATTCAGTTTGGACTAGCGTTGCACAGCGAGCAGTACTTC.

Remarks on this clonotype: Mismatch with germline at one junction end may stem from a read error. The chain recombines TRBV18 with TRBJ1-5; 8 positions match TRBD1. The CDR3 extends over 17 amino acids. The germline gives CDR1 KGHSH, CDR2 LQKENI. The CDR3 spells CAGSPDRGVISNQPQHF. CDR3 bases: TGTGCCGGCTCACCCGACAGGGGTGTGATTAGCAATCAGCCCCAGCATTTT.

A few counts support this clonotype. V and J are TRBV7-9 and TRBJ2-1; 10 bases match TRBD2. The CDR3 sequence is 11 residues long. The junction had 2 bases not matched to a gene; V was cut back by 11 bases and J by 7 bases. CDR1 is SEHNR, CDR2 FQNEAQ, per germline (reference sequence). DNA for the CDR3: TGTGCCGGTAGCGGGGGGAATGAGCAGTTCTTC. Its translation is CAGSGGNEQFF.

The gene calls are TRBV20-1 and TRBJ2-3, with 12 bases lining up with TRBD2. Per germline, CDR1 DFQATT and CDR2 SNEGSKA (reference sequence). V was pared by 7 bases and J by 1 base, with 6 bases of the junction left unmatched. The CDR3 extends over 15 amino acids. This chain's CDR3 is CSVGTSGYGTDTQYF. The CDR3 region has the DNA TGCAGTGTTGGGACTAGCGGGTACGGCACAGATACGCAGTATTTT.

This chain connects TRBV2 to TRBJ2-3; TRBD2 matches at 10 bases. The germline V gene encodes CDR1 SNHLY and CDR2 FYNNEI. The CDR3 length is 18 residues. J was trimmed by 4 bases and V by 2 bases; bases with no gene match: 12. CDR3 region: CASSETRISGGSSDTQYF. CDR3 sequence (DNA): TGTGCCAGCAGTGAAACCCGCATTAGCGGGGGGAGTTCAGATACGCAGTATTTT.

The V and J genes are TRBV7-2 and TRBJ2-1; 7 bases fit TRBD2. The CDR3 consists of 16 residues. V lost 1 base and J lost 10; bases outside the gene matches: 13. The germline gives CDR1 SGHTA, CDR2 FQGNSA. Here the CDR3 DNA reads TGTGCCAGCAGCTTAGTAGGGACTGGGGGGGTTGGAGAGCAGTTCTTC. Its protein product is CASSLVGTGGVGEQFF.

This chain uses TRBV10-2 with TRBJ2-7, with D perhaps matching TRBD1 (8 bases). The CDR3 spans 16 residues. Germline V gene data show CDR1 as WSHSY and CDR2 as SAAADI. Trimming cost V 5 bases and J 0 bases, with 17 bases left between them. The CDR3 sequence: CASSLGQGGTSYEQYF. In nucleotides, the CDR3 is TGCGCCAGCAGTCTCGGACAGGGAGGGACCTCCTACGAGCAGTACTTC.

This clonotype was counted between two and nine times. The rearrangement uses TRBV6-5 and TRBJ2-7; 12 positions match TRBD2. J was trimmed by 4 bases and V by 4 bases; bases with no gene match: 8. There are 16 residues in the CDR3. The germline gives CDR1 MNHEY, CDR2 SVGAGI. In DNA form, the CDR3 reads TGTGCCAGCAGTTCCCCGACTAGCGGGAGACCTTACGAGCAGTACTTC. It translates to CASSSPTSGRPYEQYF.

Notes on this clonotype: One junction end does not reproduce the germline sequence, and a read error may be involved. The rearrangement links TRBV6-2 or TRBV6-3 to TRBJ2-1, with a weak D call TRBD2 (7 bases). CDR3 length: 14 residues. CDR1 and CDR2 from the germline V gene are MNHEY and SVGEGT. Written as DNA, the CDR3 is TGTGCCAACAGTAAGCCGGGACTAAGGGGGGAGCAGTTCTTC. Protein: CANSKPGLRGEQFF.